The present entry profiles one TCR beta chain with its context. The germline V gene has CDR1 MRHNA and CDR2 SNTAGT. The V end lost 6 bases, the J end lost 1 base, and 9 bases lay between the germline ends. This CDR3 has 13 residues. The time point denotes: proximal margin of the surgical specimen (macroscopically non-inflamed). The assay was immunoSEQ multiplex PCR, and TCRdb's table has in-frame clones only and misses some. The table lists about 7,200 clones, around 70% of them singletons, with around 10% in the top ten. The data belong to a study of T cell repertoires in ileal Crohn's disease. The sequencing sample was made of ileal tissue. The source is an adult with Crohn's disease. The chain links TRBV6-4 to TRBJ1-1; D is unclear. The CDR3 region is CASREEGNTEAFF. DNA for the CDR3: TGTGCCAGCAGAGAGGAAGGGAACACTGAAGCTTTCTTT.